Included here is one T cell receptor (beta chain) sequence, with context. Original handling: Reference gene primers were amplified, and this amplification served to estimate nucleated cell counts. The protocol was immunoSEQ multiplex PCR, while the TCRdb copy is restricted to in-frame clones and leaves out a portion. Clone size and V and J calls were adopted from that table, with D and trimming inferred from the DNA. The sample includes about 220,000 clones, roughly 87% seen only once; the top ten take over 1.5%. The data derive from a study of blood T cell repertoires in COVID-19. Overall study context: Sources were T cells, B-cell-depleted T cells, or PBMCs; the material itself was cDNA or gDNA.

Germline CDR1 SGHAT, CDR2 FQNNGV. The CDR3 runs 18 residues. V shed 5 bases and J shed 2 bases, with 19 bases lying between them. The sample consisted of peripheral blood. This receptor was taken from a man aged 35 to 55 with active or convalescent COVID-19. V gene TRBV11-2 combines with J gene TRBJ1-6; D possibly corresponds to TRBD1 (6 bases). The CDR3 loop is CASSPWGGRIPYNSPLHF. CDR3 sequence (DNA): TGTGCCAGCAGCCCTTGGGGGGGCAGGATCCCCTATAATTCACCCCTCCACTTT.